The clone carrying this T cell receptor beta chain has just a few counts. These data come from a study of T cells after yellow fever vaccination. TCRdb recomputed calls from the 5' RACE reads with MiXCR, one row per CDR3 protein. The top ten hold 17% of the sample, which has about 500,000 distinct CDR3 sequences, 17% seen once. The starting material was PBMCs, obtained more than 4 days after the first yellow fever vaccination. This sequence was found in a man aged 18-30 years who received the YFV17D yellow fever vaccine.

The CDR3 here is CATSPGNTDTQYF. The CDR3 DNA reads TGTGCCACCAGCCCAGGAAACACAGATACGCAGTATTTT. The rearrangement links TRBV24-1 to TRBJ2-3; D gene ambiguous. V dropped 7 bases and J dropped 2 bases, with 9 bases sitting between them. In germline, CDR1 is KGHDR, CDR2 SFDVKD. The CDR3 runs to 13 residues.